Listed here are 15 T cell receptor beta chains from one sample, sequenced in a study of shared clonotypes between healthy human individuals. CD8 cells regarded as naive lacked CD45RO, were positively chosen for CCR7, and omitted terminally differentiated effector memory CD45RA+ cells. Using immunoSEQ multiplex PCR, the repertoire was profiled, and TCRdb retains in-frame clones only, with some absent. The sample has around 2,000,000 clones, 85% to 95% seen once. The sequenced material came from naive CD8+ T cells sorted from blood. The receptors were gathered from a man aged 18-30 years in good health.

V is TRBV5-4 and J is TRBJ2-7, with 7 bases lining up with TRBD2. Losses at the gene ends were 1 base for V and 0 bases for J; bases not matched to a gene: 4. CDR1 SGHNT and CDR2 YYREEE come from the germline V gene (reference sequence). The CDR3 runs to 15 residues. The CDR3, as DNA: TGTGCCAGCAGCTTGACTAGCGTGAGCTCCTACGAGCAGTACTTC. This codes for CASSLTSVSSYEQYF. Full variable domain (missing parts from reference TRBV5-4 and TRBJ2-7): ETGVTQSPTHLIKTRGQQVTLRCSSQSGHNTVSWYQQALGQGPQFIFQYYREEENGRGNFPPRFSGLQFPNYSSELNVNALELDDSALYLCASSLTSVSSYEQYFGPGTRLTVT.

V gene TRBV6-6 combines with J gene TRBJ2-1; 8 nucleotides match TRBD2. Losses at the gene ends were 7 bases for V and 4 bases for J; bases not matched to a gene: 3. This CDR3 is built from 13 residues. Germline loops: CDR1 MNHNY, CDR2 SVGAGI (reference sequence). The CDR3 nucleotides are TGTGCCAGCATTCCTAGCGGGTACAATGAGCAGTTCTTC. Residues: CASIPSGYNEQFF.

This clone was detected only once. At the DNA level, this CDR3 is encoded by other sequences in the same sample as well. This sequence joins TRBV9 and TRBJ2-3; either TRBD1 or TRBD2 may fit D (5 bases each). Germline CDR1 reads SGDLS; CDR2 reads YYNGEE. This CDR3 is 14 amino acids long. Trimming removed 2 bases from V and 1 base from J, with 8 bases in between. The CDR3, as DNA: TGTGCCAGCAGCGTTGGGACGGGCACAGATACGCAGTATTTT. Its protein product is CASSVGTGTDTQYF.

This chain uses TRBV28 with TRBJ1-3, with D unresolved. The germline gives CDR1 MDHEN, CDR2 SYDVKM. The CDR3 sequence is 16 residues long. V was clipped by 5 bases and J by 0 bases, with 14 bases between them. The CDR3 sequence is CASSPTVGDSGNTIYF. CDR3 bases: TGTGCCAGCAGTCCTACTGTGGGTGACTCTGGAAACACCATATATTTT.

In DNA, the CDR3 is TGTGCCAGCAGGGGGGGTACAGGGGATGGCTACACCTTC. Translated, it gives CASRGGTGDGYTF. The chain links TRBV28 to TRBJ1-2, with 7 bases aligning to TRBD1. The CDR3 has 13 residues. V lost 6 bases to trimming and J lost 6 bases; unmatched junction nucleotides: 7. Germline V gene lookup returns CDR1 MDHEN and CDR2 SYDVKM.

About this clone: The same CDR3 can be traced to other DNA sequences in this sample. The V gene is TRBV5-4, the J gene TRBJ2-7, with 7 bases that match TRBD2. Germline CDR1 reads SGHNT; CDR2 reads YYREEE (reference sequence). V was pared by 3 bases and J by 5 bases, with 2 bases of the junction left unmatched. The CDR3 consists of 12 residues. The CDR3 nucleotides are TGTGCCAGCAGCTGGGGGGGTGACGAGCAGTACTTC. As protein: CASSWGGDEQYF.

V and J are TRBV2 and TRBJ1-4; D not resolved. This CDR3 is built from 13 residues. The V gene lost 5 bases and the J gene lost 3 bases, with 7 bases spanning the gap. The germline gives CDR1 SNHLY, CDR2 FYNNEI. CDR3 sequence: CASSYGSNEKLFF. CDR3 nucleotides: TGTGCCAGCAGTTACGGGTCTAATGAAAAACTGTTTTTT.

This clone was picked up one time. The chain recombines TRBV11-2 with TRBJ1-1; D is unresolved. Trimming took off 5 bases at V and 4 bases at J, with 20 bases between the two ends. This CDR3 has 16 amino acids. Germline assignment: CDR1 SGHAT and CDR2 FQNNGV. CDR3 sequence reads: CASSLTEPWAGTEAFF. The CDR3 DNA reads TGTGCCAGCAGCCTCACAGAGCCCTGGGCGGGCACTGAAGCTTTCTTT.

The CDR3 sequence: CASSSGWDEQFF. DNA of the CDR3: TGTGCCAGCAGCTCAGGGTGGGATGAGCAGTTCTTC. The chain combines TRBV7-3 with TRBJ2-1; TRBD1 might be the D (5 bases). The CDR3 is made up of 12 amino acids. V lost 4 bases and J 8 bases, leaving 9 bases between the germline ends. CDR1 is SGHTA, CDR2 FQGTGA, per germline.

The chain is built from TRBV7-2 and TRBJ2-3; 9 bases match TRBD2. The germline V gene has CDR1 SGHTA and CDR2 FQGNSA. This CDR3 is built from 15 residues. After removal of 5 bases from V and 0 bases from J, the junction contained 3 bases not matched to a gene. The CDR3 sequence is CASSPSGISTDTQYF. The CDR3 DNA follows: TGTGCCAGCAGCCCTAGCGGGATTAGCACAGATACGCAGTATTTT.

V and J are TRBV13 and TRBJ1-5; the D is unclear. CDR1 is PRHDT, CDR2 FYEKMQ, per germline (reference sequence). V was shortened by 2 bases and J by 3 bases, with 8 bases between the two germline ends. The CDR3 has 14 residues. The CDR3 coding sequence is TGTGCCAGCAGCTTAAGTGGATTCAATCAGCCCCAGCATTTT. Residues: CASSLSGFNQPQHF.

V and J are TRBV30 and TRBJ1-1; the match to TRBD1 covers 9 bases. The CDR3 has 16 amino acids. Looked up from germline, CDR1 is GTSNPN and CDR2 is SVGIG (reference sequence). The trim removed 1 base at V and 5 bases at J, leaving 11 bases unmatched. CDR3 sequence: CAWSDPPKTGGTEAFF. The CDR3, as DNA: TGTGCCTGGAGTGACCCCCCCAAGACAGGGGGAACTGAAGCTTTCTTT.

The chain carries TRBV6-5 and TRBJ1-1; unclear D gene. Trimming took off 8 bases at V and 3 bases at J, with 13 bases between the two ends. The CDR3 spans 13 residues. CDR1 and CDR2 (germline): MNHEY, SVGAGI. In DNA form, the CDR3 reads TGTGCCAGCCTGGCTGGTCCAGACACTGAAGCTTTCTTT. The encoded protein is CASLAGPDTEAFF.

About this clone: Other DNA sequences in this sample translate to the same CDR3. The chain couples TRBV30 to TRBJ2-7, with TRBD1 matching over 7 bases. Germline trimming cut 5 bases from V and 1 base from J; bases unmatched to any gene: 5. The germline CDR1 and CDR2 sequences are GTSNPN and SVGIG (reference sequence). This CDR3 has 13 amino acids. The DNA of the CDR3 is TGTGCCTGGGTACAGGGGACATCCTACGAGCAGTACTTC. This sequence encodes CAWVQGTSYEQYF.

This chain links TRBV5-6 with TRBJ2-1, with 8 positions matching TRBD1. V was pared by 4 bases and J by 11 bases, with 5 bases of the junction left unmatched. The CDR3 is 12 amino acids. Germline V gene lookup returns CDR1 SGHDT and CDR2 YYEEEE. In DNA form, the CDR3 reads TGTGCCAGCAGCCCGACAGGGGCCCAGCAGTTCTTC. The encoded protein is CASSPTGAQQFF. The full variable domain, with the rest looked up from reference TRBV5-6 and TRBJ2-1, is DAGVTQSPTHLIKTRGQQVTLRCSPKSGHDTVSWYQQALGQGPQFIFQYYEEEERQRGNFPDRFSGHQFPNYSSELNVNALLLGDSALYLCASSPTGAQQFFGPGTRLTVL.